The rows below give T cell receptor beta chains drawn from one sample of a study of blood T cells in healthy people across ages. Each CDR3 protein is one row after TCRdb ran MiXCR on the 5' RACE reads. Of about a million distinct CDR3 sequences detected, about 44% appear once; the ten largest clones hold 13%. The specimen sequenced was blood. The receptors were sampled from a man aged 30 to 39 in good health. CDR3s include the opening cysteine and the closing phenylalanine or tryptophan. D genes are given only for firm matches. Where a row states a size, it is once, few, many or the class of an expanded clone; other rows omit it.

cdr3_length,clone_size,d_call,j_call,v_call,cdr3_nt,cdr3_aa
15,few,-,TRBJ2-3,TRBV28,TGTGCCAGCAGCTTACCCATGGCGGGGGCCGATACGCAGTATTTT,CASSLPMAGADTQYF
16,-,-,TRBJ2-3,TRBV4-1,TGCGCCAGCAGCCAAGAAAGGGCTAGCGACCCGACGGGGCAGTATTTT,CASSQERASDPTGQYF
15,-,-,TRBJ2-6,TRBV11-2,TGTGCCAGCAGCCAGCGCATTTATGGGGCCAACGTCCTGACTTTC,CASSQRIYGANVLTF
14,once,TRBD1,TRBJ1-1,TRBV5-1,TGCGCCAGCAGCTGGGGGGACAGCTACACTGAAGCTTTCTTT,CASSWGDSYTEAFF
13,once,-,TRBJ2-4,TRBV12-3/TRBV12-4,TGTGCCAGCAGTTTAGACGGTCAAAACGTTCAGTACTTC,CASSLDGQNVQYF
13,few,TRBD2,TRBJ2-5,TRBV6-6,TGTGCCAGCAGACTGCTAGCGGAAGAGACCCAGTACTTC,CASRLLAEETQYF
15,many,-,TRBJ2-3,TRBV6-2/TRBV6-3,TGTGCCAGCAGTTATAGCCCGGAGGGGACAGATACGCAGTATTTT,CASSYSPEGTDTQYF
14,-,TRBD1,TRBJ2-7,TRBV20-1,TGCAGTGCTAGACCTTCGACAGGGTGGTACGAGCAGTACTTC,CSARPSTGWYEQYF
12,-,TRBD1,TRBJ2-7,TRBV29-1,TGCAGCGTTGAAGACCCAGGGGGCGAGCAGTACTTC,CSVEDPGGEQYF
14,once,TRBD1,TRBJ1-2,TRBV28,TGTGCCAGCAACTCCCGGGACAGGGGCCATGGCTACACCTTC,CASNSRDRGHGYTF
15,-,TRBD1,TRBJ1-5,TRBV24-1,TGTGCCACCAGTGACCCGGACAGGGGGGATCAGCCCCAGCATTTT,CATSDPDRGDQPQHF
16,-,-,TRBJ1-2,TRBV7-3,TGTGCCAGCAGTCGCTTCGCGGGGGAGGAGGCACATGGCTACACCTTC,CASSRFAGEEAHGYTF
11,-,-,TRBJ2-5,TRBV20-1,TGCAGTGCTAGCGGATGGGAGACCCAGTACTTC,CSASGWETQYF
13,few,-,TRBJ1-2,TRBV6-1,TGTGCCAGCAACCCGTGGGCCGTCTATGGCTACACCTTC,CASNPWAVYGYTF
17,-,-,TRBJ2-6,TRBV27,TGTGCCAGCAGTACTAGGTCCAGGGGAGGTGGGGCCAACGTCCTGACTTTC,CASSTRSRGGGANVLTF
15,-,TRBD1,TRBJ1-5,TRBV20-1,TGCAGTGCTGCGCGACAGGGGCCTAGCAATCAGCCCCAGCATTTT,CSAARQGPSNQPQHF
15,-,-,TRBJ2-1,TRBV6-1,TGTGCCAGCAGTGTAAGGCTGGGGGAATCCAATGAGCAGTTCTTC,CASSVRLGESNEQFF
14,few,-,TRBJ1-6,TRBV4-3,TGCGCCAGCAGCCAAGAGAGGATGAATTCACCCCTCCACTTT,CASSQERMNSPLHF
13,-,-,TRBJ1-4,TRBV7-2,TGTGCCAGCAGCGTAGTCTCGGGGAGGGGGCTGTTTTTT,CASSVVSGRGLFF
14,-,-,TRBJ2-1,TRBV5-1,TGCGCCAGCAGCTTAATCGTGGCCAAAGAGGAGCAGTTCTTC,CASSLIVAKEEQFF
13,-,-,TRBJ2-7,TRBV29-1,TGCAGCGTTGACAGGGGGGACTCCTACGAGCAGTACTTC,CSVDRGDSYEQYF
17,few,TRBD2,TRBJ2-3,TRBV7-2,TGTGCCAGCAGCTCGCGGACTAGCGGGGTTTTCGGAGATACGCAGTATTTT,CASSSRTSGVFGDTQYF
12,-,-,TRBJ2-3,TRBV6-2/TRBV6-3,TGTGCCAGCAGTTACGAGGGAGATACGCAGTATTTT,CASSYEGDTQYF
18,few,TRBD2,TRBJ2-5,TRBV24-1,TGTGCCACCAGTGATTTGCGTGGACTAGCAAGGGGCCAAGAGACCCAGTACTTC,CATSDLRGLARGQETQYF
15,-,TRBD1,TRBJ1-5,TRBV4-3,TGCGCCAGCAGCCGGGACAGGGGACGTAATCAGCCCCAGCATTTT,CASSRDRGRNQPQHF
15,-,TRBD1,TRBJ2-7,TRBV6-5,TGTGCCAGCAGCCCCGCGGCGAGACAGGGCTACGAGCAGTACTTC,CASSPAARQGYEQYF